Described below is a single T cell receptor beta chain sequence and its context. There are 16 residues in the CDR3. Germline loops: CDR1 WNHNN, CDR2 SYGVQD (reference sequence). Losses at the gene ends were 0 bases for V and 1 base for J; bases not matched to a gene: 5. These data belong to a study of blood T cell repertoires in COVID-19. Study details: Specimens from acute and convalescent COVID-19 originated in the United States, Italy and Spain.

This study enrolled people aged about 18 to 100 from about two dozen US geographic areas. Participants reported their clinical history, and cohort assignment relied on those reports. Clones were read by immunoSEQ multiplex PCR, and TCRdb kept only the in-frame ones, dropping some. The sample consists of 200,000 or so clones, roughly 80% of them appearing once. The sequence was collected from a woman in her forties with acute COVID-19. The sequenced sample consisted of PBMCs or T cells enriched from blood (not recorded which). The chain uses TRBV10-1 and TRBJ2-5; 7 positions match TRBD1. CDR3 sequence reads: CASSESAGQAQETQYF. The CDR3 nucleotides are TGCGCCAGCAGTGAGTCGGCAGGACAGGCCCAAGAGACCCAGTACTTC.